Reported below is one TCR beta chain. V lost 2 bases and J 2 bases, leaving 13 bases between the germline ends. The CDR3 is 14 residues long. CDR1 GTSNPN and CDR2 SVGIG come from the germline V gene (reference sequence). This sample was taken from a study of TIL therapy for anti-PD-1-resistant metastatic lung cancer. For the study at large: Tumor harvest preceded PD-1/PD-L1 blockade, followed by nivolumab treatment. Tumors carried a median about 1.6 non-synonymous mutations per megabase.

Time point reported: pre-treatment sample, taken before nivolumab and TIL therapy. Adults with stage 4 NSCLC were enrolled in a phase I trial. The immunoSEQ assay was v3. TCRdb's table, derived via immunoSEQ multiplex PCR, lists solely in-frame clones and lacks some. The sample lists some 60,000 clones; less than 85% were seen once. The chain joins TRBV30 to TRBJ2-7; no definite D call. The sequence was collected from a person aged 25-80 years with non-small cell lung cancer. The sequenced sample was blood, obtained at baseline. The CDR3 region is CAWSPGWGAYEQYF. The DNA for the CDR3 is TGTGCCTGGAGTCCCGGGTGGGGTGCCTACGAGCAGTACTTC. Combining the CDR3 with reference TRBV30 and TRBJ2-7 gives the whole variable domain SQTIHQWPATLVQPVGSPLSLECTVEGTSNPNLYWYRQAAGRGLQLLFYSVGIGQISSEVPQNLSASRPQDRQFILSSKKLLLSDSGFYLCAWSPGWGAYEQYFGPGTRLTVT.